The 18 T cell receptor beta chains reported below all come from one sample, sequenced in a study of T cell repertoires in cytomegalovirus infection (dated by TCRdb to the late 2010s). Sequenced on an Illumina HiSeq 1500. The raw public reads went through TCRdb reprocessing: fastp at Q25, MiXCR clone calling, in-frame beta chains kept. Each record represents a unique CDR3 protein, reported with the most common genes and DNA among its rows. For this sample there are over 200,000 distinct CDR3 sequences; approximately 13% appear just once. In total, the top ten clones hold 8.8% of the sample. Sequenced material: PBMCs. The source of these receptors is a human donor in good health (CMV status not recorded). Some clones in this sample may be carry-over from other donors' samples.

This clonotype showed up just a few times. CDR3 DNA sequence: TGTGCCAGCAGTTTGGTGACAAGTCCCATCTACGAGCAGTACTTC. Translating gives CASSLVTSPIYEQYF. The chain employs TRBV28 and TRBJ2-7; no clear D. Germline-derived CDR1 and CDR2 are MDHEN and SYDVKM. The length of the CDR3 is 15 residues. V dropped 3 bases and J dropped 3 bases, with 15 bases sitting between them. Complete variable domain (other parts from reference TRBV28 and TRBJ2-7): DVKVTQSSRYLVKRTGEKVFLECVQDMDHENMFWYRQDPGLGLRLIYFSYDVKMKEKGDIPEGYSVSREKKERFSLILESASTNQTSMYLCASSLVTSPIYEQYFGPGTRLTVT.

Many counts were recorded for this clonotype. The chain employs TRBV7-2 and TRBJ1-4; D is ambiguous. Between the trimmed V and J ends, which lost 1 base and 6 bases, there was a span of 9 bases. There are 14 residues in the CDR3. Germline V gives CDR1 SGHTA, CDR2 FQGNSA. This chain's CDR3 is CASSLGQPHEKLFF. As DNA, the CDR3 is TGTGCCAGCAGCTTAGGGCAGCCCCATGAAAAACTGTTTTTT.

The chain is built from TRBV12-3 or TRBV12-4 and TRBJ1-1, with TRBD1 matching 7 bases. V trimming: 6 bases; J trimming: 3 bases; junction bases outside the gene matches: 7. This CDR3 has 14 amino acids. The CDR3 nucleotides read TGTGCCAGCAGACCCACAGGGGACGACACTGAAGCTTTCTTT. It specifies CASRPTGDDTEAFF.

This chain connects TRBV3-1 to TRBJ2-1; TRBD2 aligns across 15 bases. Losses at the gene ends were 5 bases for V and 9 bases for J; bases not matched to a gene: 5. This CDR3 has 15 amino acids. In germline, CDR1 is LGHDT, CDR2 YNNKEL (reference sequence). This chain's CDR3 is CASSWTSGGAAEQFF. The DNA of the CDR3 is TGTGCCAGCAGCTGGACTAGCGGGGGGGCCGCTGAGCAGTTCTTC.

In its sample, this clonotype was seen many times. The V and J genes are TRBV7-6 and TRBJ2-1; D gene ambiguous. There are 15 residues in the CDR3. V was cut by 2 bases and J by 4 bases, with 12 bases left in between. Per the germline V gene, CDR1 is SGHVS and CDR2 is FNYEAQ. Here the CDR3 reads CASSLLNSHYNEQFF. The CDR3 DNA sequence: TGTGCCAGCAGCTTATTGAACTCCCATTACAATGAGCAGTTCTTC.

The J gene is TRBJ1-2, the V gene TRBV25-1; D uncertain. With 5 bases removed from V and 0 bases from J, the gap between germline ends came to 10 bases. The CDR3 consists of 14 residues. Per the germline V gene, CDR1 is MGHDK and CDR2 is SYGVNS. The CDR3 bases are TGTGCCAGCAGTCATCATTCCTCTAACTATGGCTACACCTTC. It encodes CASSHHSSNYGYTF.

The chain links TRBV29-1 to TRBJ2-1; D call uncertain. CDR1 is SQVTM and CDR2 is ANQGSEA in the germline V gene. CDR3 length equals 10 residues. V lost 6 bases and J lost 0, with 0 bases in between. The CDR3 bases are TGCAGCGTCTCCTACAATGAGCAGTTCTTC. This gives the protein CSVSYNEQFF.

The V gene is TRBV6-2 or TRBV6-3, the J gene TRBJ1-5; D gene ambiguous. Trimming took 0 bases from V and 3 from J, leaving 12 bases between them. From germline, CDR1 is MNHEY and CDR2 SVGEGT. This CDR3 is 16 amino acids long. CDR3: CASSYSGSGFNQPQHF. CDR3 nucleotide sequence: TGTGCCAGCAGTTACTCGGGGTCGGGCTTCAATCAGCCCCAGCATTTT.

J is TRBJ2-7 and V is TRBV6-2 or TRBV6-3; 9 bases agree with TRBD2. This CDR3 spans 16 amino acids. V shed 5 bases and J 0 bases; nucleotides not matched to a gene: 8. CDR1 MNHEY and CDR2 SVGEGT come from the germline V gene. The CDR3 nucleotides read TGTGCCAGCAGTGGGACTAGCCCCATGAGCTCCTACGAGCAGTACTTC. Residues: CASSGTSPMSSYEQYF.

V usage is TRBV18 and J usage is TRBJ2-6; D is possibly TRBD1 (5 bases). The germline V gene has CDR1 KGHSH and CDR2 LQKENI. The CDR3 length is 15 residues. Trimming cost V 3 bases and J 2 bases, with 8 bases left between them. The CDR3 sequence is CASSPGATGANVLTF. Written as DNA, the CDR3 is TGTGCCAGCTCACCTGGGGCAACTGGGGCCAACGTCCTGACTTTC.

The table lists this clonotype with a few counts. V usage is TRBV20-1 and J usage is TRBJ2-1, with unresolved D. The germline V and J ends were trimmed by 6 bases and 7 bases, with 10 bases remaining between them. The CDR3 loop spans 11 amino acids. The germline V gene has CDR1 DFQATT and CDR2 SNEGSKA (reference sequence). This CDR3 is CSATPENEQFF. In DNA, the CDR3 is TGCAGTGCAACGCCGGAGAATGAGCAGTTCTTC.

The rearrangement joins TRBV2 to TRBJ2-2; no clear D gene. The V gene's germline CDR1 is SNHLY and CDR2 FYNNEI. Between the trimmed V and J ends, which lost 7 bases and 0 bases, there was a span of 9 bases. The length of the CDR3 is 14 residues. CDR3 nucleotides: TGTGCCAGCATCAATAACGCGAACACCGGGGAGCTGTTTTTT. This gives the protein CASINNANTGELFF.

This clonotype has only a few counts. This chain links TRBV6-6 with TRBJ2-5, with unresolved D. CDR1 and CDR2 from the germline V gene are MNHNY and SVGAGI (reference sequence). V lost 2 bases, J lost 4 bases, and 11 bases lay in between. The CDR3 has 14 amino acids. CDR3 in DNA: TGTGCCAGCAGTTACCCTGATCCGGGAGAGACCCAGTACTTC. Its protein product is CASSYPDPGETQYF.

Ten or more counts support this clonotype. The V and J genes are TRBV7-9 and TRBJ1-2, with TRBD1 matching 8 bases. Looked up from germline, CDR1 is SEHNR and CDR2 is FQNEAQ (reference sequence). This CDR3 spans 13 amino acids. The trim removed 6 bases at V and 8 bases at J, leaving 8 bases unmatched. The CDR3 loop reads CASSWTGTGGYTF. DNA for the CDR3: TGTGCCAGCAGTTGGACAGGGACTGGGGGCTACACCTTC. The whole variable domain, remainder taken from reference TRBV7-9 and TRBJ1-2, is DTGVSQNPRHKITKRGQNVTFRCDPISEHNRLYWYRQTLGQGPEFLTYFQNEAQLEKSRLLSDRFSAERPKGSFSTLEIQRTEQGDSAMYLCASSWTGTGGYTFGSGTRLTVV.

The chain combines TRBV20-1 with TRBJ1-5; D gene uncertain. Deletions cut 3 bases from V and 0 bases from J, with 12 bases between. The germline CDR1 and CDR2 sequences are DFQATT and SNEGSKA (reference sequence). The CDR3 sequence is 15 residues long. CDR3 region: CSASRGTDSNQPQHF. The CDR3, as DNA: TGCAGTGCTAGTAGAGGTACAGATAGCAATCAGCCCCAGCATTTT.

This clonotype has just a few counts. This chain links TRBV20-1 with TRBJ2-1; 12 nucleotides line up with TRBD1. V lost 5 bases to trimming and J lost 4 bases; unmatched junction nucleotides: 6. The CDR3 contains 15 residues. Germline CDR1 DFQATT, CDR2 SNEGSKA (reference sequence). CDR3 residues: CSAHGDRGPYNEQFF. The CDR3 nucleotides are TGCAGTGCTCACGGGGACAGGGGGCCGTACAATGAGCAGTTCTTC.

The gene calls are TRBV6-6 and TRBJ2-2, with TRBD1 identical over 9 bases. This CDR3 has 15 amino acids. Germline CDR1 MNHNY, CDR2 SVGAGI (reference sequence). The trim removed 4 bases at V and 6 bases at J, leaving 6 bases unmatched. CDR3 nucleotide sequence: TGTGCCAGCAGTTTCCGGGACAGGGCTGCCGGGGAGCTGTTTTTT. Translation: CASSFRDRAAGELFF.

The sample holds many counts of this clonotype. The CDR3 nucleotides read TGTGCCAGCAGTTTTAGCGGGAGGATATATACGCAGTATTTT. Translating gives CASSFSGRIYTQYF. The chain combines TRBV27 with TRBJ2-3; 10 nucleotides align to TRBD2. CDR3 size: 14 residues. The V segment lost 3 bases and the J segment 7 bases; nucleotides outside the gene matches: 4. Germline-derived CDR1 and CDR2 are MNHEY and SMNVEV (reference sequence).